Shown below are 9 T cell receptor beta chains from a single sample sequenced in a study of cytomegalovirus exposure and HLA in healthy donors (dated 2017 in TCRdb). Library generation was performed with the immunoSEQ multiplex PCR assay. A mixture of 60 forward primers for TCR Vbeta segments and 13 reverse primers for TCR Jbeta segments was used in the multiplex PCR. Sourced from immuneACCESS, this table was stored by TCRdb with only in-frame sequences that have V and J called. A share of the clones is absent; for the studies checked, an unresolved V gene accounts for under half, and the remainder has no known explanation. The sample data list about 140,000 clones, and about three quarters of these were observed just once. The biggest ten clones account for about 1.7% of the sample. Specimen: PBMCs. The receptors originated from a man aged 35 to 55 in good health and CMV-seronegative.

J is TRBJ2-3 and V is TRBV28, with 9 bases identical to TRBD2. Germline V gives CDR1 MDHEN, CDR2 SYDVKM. The CDR3 is 17 amino acids. Trimming at V came to 8 bases and at J to 2 bases, leaving 14 bases not matched to a gene. DNA for the CDR3: TGTGCCAGCGGCGCGGCGGGGCTAGCGGGATTCACAGATACGCAGTATTTT. This gives the protein CASGAAGLAGFTDTQYF.

The chain recombines TRBV6-5 with TRBJ2-7; D is perhaps TRBD1 (6 bases). V lost 4 bases and J lost 2, with 12 bases in between. Germline V lookup: CDR1 MNHEY, CDR2 SVGAGI. This CDR3 has 14 residues. In DNA, the CDR3 is TGTGCCAGCAGTTCCCGGGACACTACCTACGAGCAGTACTTC. It yields the protein CASSSRDTTYEQYF.

The genes are TRBV27 and TRBJ2-1; the D gene is possibly TRBD2 (5 bases). The CDR3 length is 15 residues. The germline V gene encodes CDR1 MNHEY and CDR2 SMNVEV (reference sequence). Trimming pared 6 bases from V and 4 bases from J, leaving 16 bases between. DNA of the CDR3: TGTGCCAGCAGCTTTAGCGCCTCGGGGTACAATGAGCAGTTCTTC. Its protein product is CASSFSASGYNEQFF.

The CDR3 bases are TGTGCCAGCCGGGGGGAGGGAGGCTCCTACAATGAGCAGTTCTTC. It translates to CASRGEGGSYNEQFF. The genes are TRBV27 and TRBJ2-1, with 7 bases identical to TRBD2. V trimming: 8 bases; J trimming: 0 bases; junction bases outside the gene matches: 7. CDR1 and CDR2 from the germline V gene are MNHEY and SMNVEV (reference sequence). The CDR3 sequence is 15 residues long.

This rearrangement joins TRBV11-2 to TRBJ2-5; D is perhaps TRBD2 (6 bases). The J call is doubtful: the DNA matches TRBJ2-7 better. CDR1 SGHAT and CDR2 FQNNGV come from the germline V gene. The CDR3 contains 14 residues. The DNA of the CDR3 is TGTGCCAGCAGCGGGGGGAGACTAGCCTACGAGCAGTACTTC. This codes for CASSGGRLAYEQYF.

CDR3: CASSTRTSGSADTQYF. The CDR3 region has the DNA TGTGCCAGTAGTACCCGGACTAGCGGGAGTGCAGATACGCAGTATTTT. The chain is built from TRBV19 and TRBJ2-3, with 13 bases identical to TRBD2. Unmatched junction bases numbered 5, after V lost 4 bases and J lost 4 bases. The CDR3 runs 16 residues. The germline V gene has CDR1 LNHDA and CDR2 SQIVND (reference sequence). Full variable domain (rest looked up from reference TRBV19 and TRBJ2-3): DGGITQSPKYLFRKEGQNVTLSCEQNLNHDAMYWYRQDPGQGLRLIYYSQIVNDFQKGDIAEGYSVSREKKESFPLTVTSAQKNPTAFYLCASSTRTSGSADTQYFGPGTRLTVL.

As for this clone: Sequence at one end of the junction differs from germline and may be a read error. The CDR3 DNA reads as TGTGCCAGCAGTAGGCGACCCCTGGCTAAAAACAGTCAGTACTTC. Its translation is CASSRRPLAKNSQYF. V and J are TRBV6-4 and TRBJ2-4; D unclear. The CDR3 is 15 amino acids. Germline-derived CDR1 and CDR2 are MRHNA and SNTAGT.

The chain links TRBV6-1 to TRBJ1-2; D gene uncertain. V was clipped by 2 bases and J by 0 bases, with 10 bases between them. Per germline, CDR1 MNHNS and CDR2 SASEGT. CDR3 length equals 15 residues. CDR3 region: CASSELGPANYGYTF. The CDR3 DNA follows: TGTGCCAGCAGTGAACTGGGCCCCGCTAACTATGGCTACACCTTC.

The rearrangement links TRBV28 to TRBJ2-7; 9 nucleotides align to TRBD2. The CDR3 is 14 amino acids. V lost 8 bases and J lost 4; bases outside the gene matches: 9. CDR1 and CDR2 (germline): MDHEN, SYDVKM. The CDR3 DNA is TGTGCCAGCCTCCTGGCGGGAGGGAGGTACGAGCAGTACTTC. Translation gives CASLLAGGRYEQYF.